One sample yielded the 19 T cell receptor beta chains listed below, sequenced in a study of response to subunit inactivated influenza vaccine. TCRdb re-derived calls from the RT-PCR reads in MiXCR, one entry per CDR3 protein. The sample has some 500,000 distinct CDR3 sequences, about 15% seen once. Sequenced material: CD4+ T cells sorted from PBMCs, taken around 25 months after vaccination. These receptor sequences come from a man in his fifties or sixties who received an inactivated influenza vaccine.

This clonotype was counted only a few times. This chain links TRBV5-1 with TRBJ1-2; a possible D gene is TRBD1 (6 bases). Trimming shortened V by 5 bases and J by 8 bases, and 13 bases separated the two germline ends. The CDR3 loop spans 12 amino acids. Germline V gene data show CDR1 as SGHRS and CDR2 as YFSETQ. CDR3 region: CASRPTGDGYTF. In nucleotides, the CDR3 is TGCGCCAGCAGGCCGACAGGAGACGGCTACACCTTC.

This rearrangement joins TRBV7-9 to TRBJ2-5; tentative D call: TRBD1 (5 bases). Trimming shortened V by 1 base and J by 5 bases, and 8 bases separated the two germline ends. The CDR3 covers 13 residues. In germline, CDR1 is SEHNR, CDR2 FQNEAQ (reference sequence). The CDR3 loop is CASSLGQSETQYF. The CDR3 bases are TGTGCCAGCAGCTTAGGACAGAGCGAGACCCAGTACTTC.

This clonotype occurred many times. The genes are TRBV7-2 and TRBJ1-4, with unresolved D. The length of the CDR3 is 16 residues. Germline values: CDR1 SGHTA, CDR2 FQGNSA. The V gene lost 2 bases and the J gene lost 2 bases, with 12 bases spanning the gap. The CDR3 loop is CASSLSNPATNEKLFF. As DNA, the CDR3 is TGTGCCAGCAGCTTATCGAACCCGGCCACTAATGAAAAACTGTTTTTT.

The V call is TRBV7-9, the J call TRBJ1-1; TRBD1 matches 7 bases. Germline CDR1 and CDR2: SEHNR and FQNEAQ (reference sequence). J was trimmed by 1 base and V by 4 bases; bases with no gene match: 6. The length of the CDR3 is 15 residues. The CDR3 is CASSSTGVGNTEAFF. CDR3 bases: TGTGCCAGCAGCTCTACAGGGGTAGGGAACACTGAAGCTTTCTTT.

This clonotype was observed at least ten times. This chain uses TRBV10-3 with TRBJ2-2; 10 bases fit TRBD2. The germline gives CDR1 ENHRY, CDR2 SYGVKD. V trimming: 7 bases; J trimming: 1 base; junction bases outside the gene matches: 0. The CDR3 spans 14 residues. CDR3 amino acids: CAIKRGGNTGELFF. Here the CDR3 DNA reads TGTGCCATCAAGCGGGGGGGGAACACCGGGGAGCTGTTTTTT.

This clonotype turned up a few times. This rearrangement joins TRBV4-2 to TRBJ2-5; TRBD2 agrees at 13 bases. The germline gives CDR1 LGHNA, CDR2 YNFKEQ. CDR3 length equals 20 residues. The trim removed 1 base at V and 5 bases at J, leaving 16 bases unmatched. CDR3 bases: TGTGCCAGCAGCCAAGGTAGAGGGGGGACTAGCGGGGAGAGGACGGAGACCCAGTACTTC. Translating gives CASSQGRGGTSGERTETQYF.

This clonotype has just a few counts. V gene TRBV27 combines with J gene TRBJ2-2; tentative D call: TRBD2 (5 bases). The germline CDR1 and CDR2 sequences are MNHEY and SMNVEV (reference sequence). This CDR3 contains 16 residues. Trimming left V 1 base short and J 7 bases short, with 16 bases between. CDR3 sequence (DNA): TGTGCCAGCAGTTTATTGGCTAGCCCTACTTACGGGGAGCTGTTTTTT. As protein: CASSLLASPTYGELFF.

This clonotype was seen a few times. V gene TRBV12-3 or TRBV12-4 combines with J gene TRBJ2-2; D is unresolved. Trimming shortened V by 6 bases and J by 4 bases, and 15 bases separated the two germline ends. This CDR3 region has 15 residues. The CDR3: CASSNRPWGTGELFF. In nucleotides, the CDR3 is TGTGCCAGCAGCAACAGACCCTGGGGCACCGGGGAGCTGTTTTTT.

This clonotype was detected many times. The chain joins TRBV7-2 to TRBJ2-7; D might be TRBD2 (5 bases). The germline V gene encodes CDR1 SGHTA and CDR2 FQGNSA. The CDR3 spans 12 residues. Trimming stripped 5 bases from V and 11 bases from J, with 16 bases between. The CDR3 reads CASSPQPGKEYF. CDR3 nucleotide sequence: TGTGCCAGCAGCCCCCAACCGGGGAAGGAGTACTTC. Combining the CDR3 with reference TRBV7-2 and TRBJ2-7 gives the whole variable domain GAGVSQSPSNKVTEKGKDVELRCDPISGHTALYWYRQSLGQGLEFLIYFQGNSAPDKSGLPSDRFSAERTGGSVSTLTIQRTQQEDSAVYLCASSPQPGKEYFGPGTRLTVT.

The chain employs TRBV9 and TRBJ2-1, with unresolved D. The CDR3 contains 15 residues. The germline gives CDR1 SGDLS, CDR2 YYNGEE. Trimming left V 4 bases short and J 0 bases short, with 11 bases between. Here the CDR3 reads CASSPHGSSYNEQFF. CDR3 nucleotide sequence: TGTGCCAGCAGCCCTCACGGTAGCTCCTACAATGAGCAGTTCTTC. The complete variable domain, with remaining parts taken from reference TRBV9 and TRBJ2-1, reads DSGVTQTPKHLITATGQRVTLRCSPRSGDLSVYWYQQSLDQGLQFLIQYYNGEERAKGNILERFSAQQFPDLHSELNLSSLELGDSALYFCASSPHGSSYNEQFFGPGTRLTVL.

CDR3 bases: TGTGCCAGCAGTTACCCTAGACAGGGTGGCATTCAGTACTTC. It is translated as CASSYPRQGGIQYF. The chain has TRBV7-2 and TRBJ2-4, with 7 positions matching TRBD1. V gave up 6 bases and J gave up 9 bases; unmatched junction bases: 11. CDR1 is SGHTA and CDR2 is FQGNSA in the germline V gene. This CDR3 spans 14 amino acids.

V and J are TRBV6-2 or TRBV6-3 and TRBJ2-4; 12 nucleotides match TRBD2. This CDR3 region has 17 residues. V shed 2 bases and J 7 bases; nucleotides not matched to a gene: 9. CDR1 and CDR2 from the germline V gene are MNHEY and SVGEGT. The CDR3 bases are TGTGCCAGCAGTTACCGGACTAGCGGGGCCAACCGGAACATTCAGTACTTC. This codes for CASSYRTSGANRNIQYF.

This clonotype was seen only a few times. This sequence joins TRBV12-3 or TRBV12-4 and TRBJ2-1; D remains unclear. The CDR3 extends over 15 amino acids. Between the trimmed V and J ends, which lost 2 bases and 5 bases, there was a span of 13 bases. The CDR3 reads CASSLFGAIDNEQFF. The CDR3 DNA reads as TGTGCCAGCAGTTTATTCGGCGCTATCGACAATGAGCAGTTCTTC.

This clonotype was recorded a few times. This rearrangement joins TRBV5-1 to TRBJ1-2, with no clear D. This CDR3 comprises 13 residues. V dropped 4 bases and J dropped 2 bases, with 9 bases sitting between them. Germline V gene data show CDR1 as SGHRS and CDR2 as YFSETQ. CDR3 in amino acids: CASSTEGNYGYTF. The DNA of the CDR3 is TGCGCCAGCAGCACGGAGGGCAACTATGGCTACACCTTC. Full variable domain (remainder filled in from reference TRBV5-1 and TRBJ1-2): KAGVTQTPRYLIKTRGQQVTLSCSPISGHRSVSWYQQTPGQGLQFLFEYFSETQRNKGNFPGRFSGRQFSNSRSEMNVSTLELGDSALYLCASSTEGNYGYTFGSGTRLTVV.

This clonotype was found many times. The CDR3 bases are TGTGCCAGCAGTTTGGGACCCGTCAGCTATGGCTACACCTTC. It yields the protein CASSLGPVSYGYTF. V is TRBV27 and J is TRBJ1-2; weak D call: TRBD1 (5 bases). Trimming cost V 3 bases and J 4 bases, with 12 bases left between them. The CDR3 length is 14 residues. Germline V gene data show CDR1 as MNHEY and CDR2 as SMNVEV (reference sequence).

This clonotype appeared a few times. The V call is TRBV4-3, the J call TRBJ1-6, with no clear D. CDR1 and CDR2 (germline): LGHNA, YSLEER. Trimming stripped 5 bases from V and 7 bases from J, with 15 bases between. The length of the CDR3 is 15 residues. The CDR3 sequence is CASSYNSERNSPLHF. DNA of the CDR3: TGCGCCAGCAGCTATAACTCGGAGAGAAATTCACCCCTCCACTTT.

V gene TRBV13 combines with J gene TRBJ1-5, with TRBD1 identical over 9 bases. Germline V gene sequence: CDR1 PRHDT, CDR2 FYEKMQ (reference sequence). The CDR3 spans 15 residues. V lost 3 bases, J lost 3 bases, and 3 bases stayed unmatched. CDR3 protein: CASSFGQGYNQPQHF. In nucleotides, the CDR3 is TGTGCCAGCAGCTTCGGACAGGGGTACAATCAGCCCCAGCATTTT.

This chain links TRBV13 with TRBJ2-1; 10 bases line up with TRBD2. The CDR3 contains 15 residues. The V segment lost 6 bases and the J segment 7 bases; nucleotides outside the gene matches: 9. Germline V gene data show CDR1 as PRHDT and CDR2 as FYEKMQ (reference sequence). DNA of the CDR3: TGTGCCAGCAGATCGGAGCGGGGGGGCTGGAATGAGCAGTTCTTC. Its translation: CASRSERGGWNEQFF.

The rearrangement uses TRBV4-2 and TRBJ1-5; D is unresolved. The V and J ends lost 5 bases and 3 bases respectively, with 8 bases between them. Germline CDR1 and CDR2: LGHNA and YNFKEQ. The CDR3 is 13 amino acids. For the CDR3, the DNA is TGTGCCAGCAGCGGTCAGGCCAATCAGCCCCAGCATTTT. Protein product: CASSGQANQPQHF.